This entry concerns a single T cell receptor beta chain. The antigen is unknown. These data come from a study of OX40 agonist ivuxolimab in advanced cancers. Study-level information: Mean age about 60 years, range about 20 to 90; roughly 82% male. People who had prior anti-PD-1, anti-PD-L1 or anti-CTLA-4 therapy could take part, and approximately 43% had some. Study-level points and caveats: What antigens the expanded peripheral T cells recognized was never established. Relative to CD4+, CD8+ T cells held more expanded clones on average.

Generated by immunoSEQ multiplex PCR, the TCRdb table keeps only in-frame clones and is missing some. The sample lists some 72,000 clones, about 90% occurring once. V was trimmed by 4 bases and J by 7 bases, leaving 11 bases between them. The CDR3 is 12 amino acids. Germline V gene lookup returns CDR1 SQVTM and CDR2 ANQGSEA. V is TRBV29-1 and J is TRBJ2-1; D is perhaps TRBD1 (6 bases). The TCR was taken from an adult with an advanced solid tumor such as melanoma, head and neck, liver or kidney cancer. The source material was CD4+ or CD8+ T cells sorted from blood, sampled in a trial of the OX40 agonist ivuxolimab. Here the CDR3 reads CSVARGLNEQFF. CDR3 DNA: TGCAGCGTTGCCAGGGGCCTAAATGAGCAGTTCTTC.